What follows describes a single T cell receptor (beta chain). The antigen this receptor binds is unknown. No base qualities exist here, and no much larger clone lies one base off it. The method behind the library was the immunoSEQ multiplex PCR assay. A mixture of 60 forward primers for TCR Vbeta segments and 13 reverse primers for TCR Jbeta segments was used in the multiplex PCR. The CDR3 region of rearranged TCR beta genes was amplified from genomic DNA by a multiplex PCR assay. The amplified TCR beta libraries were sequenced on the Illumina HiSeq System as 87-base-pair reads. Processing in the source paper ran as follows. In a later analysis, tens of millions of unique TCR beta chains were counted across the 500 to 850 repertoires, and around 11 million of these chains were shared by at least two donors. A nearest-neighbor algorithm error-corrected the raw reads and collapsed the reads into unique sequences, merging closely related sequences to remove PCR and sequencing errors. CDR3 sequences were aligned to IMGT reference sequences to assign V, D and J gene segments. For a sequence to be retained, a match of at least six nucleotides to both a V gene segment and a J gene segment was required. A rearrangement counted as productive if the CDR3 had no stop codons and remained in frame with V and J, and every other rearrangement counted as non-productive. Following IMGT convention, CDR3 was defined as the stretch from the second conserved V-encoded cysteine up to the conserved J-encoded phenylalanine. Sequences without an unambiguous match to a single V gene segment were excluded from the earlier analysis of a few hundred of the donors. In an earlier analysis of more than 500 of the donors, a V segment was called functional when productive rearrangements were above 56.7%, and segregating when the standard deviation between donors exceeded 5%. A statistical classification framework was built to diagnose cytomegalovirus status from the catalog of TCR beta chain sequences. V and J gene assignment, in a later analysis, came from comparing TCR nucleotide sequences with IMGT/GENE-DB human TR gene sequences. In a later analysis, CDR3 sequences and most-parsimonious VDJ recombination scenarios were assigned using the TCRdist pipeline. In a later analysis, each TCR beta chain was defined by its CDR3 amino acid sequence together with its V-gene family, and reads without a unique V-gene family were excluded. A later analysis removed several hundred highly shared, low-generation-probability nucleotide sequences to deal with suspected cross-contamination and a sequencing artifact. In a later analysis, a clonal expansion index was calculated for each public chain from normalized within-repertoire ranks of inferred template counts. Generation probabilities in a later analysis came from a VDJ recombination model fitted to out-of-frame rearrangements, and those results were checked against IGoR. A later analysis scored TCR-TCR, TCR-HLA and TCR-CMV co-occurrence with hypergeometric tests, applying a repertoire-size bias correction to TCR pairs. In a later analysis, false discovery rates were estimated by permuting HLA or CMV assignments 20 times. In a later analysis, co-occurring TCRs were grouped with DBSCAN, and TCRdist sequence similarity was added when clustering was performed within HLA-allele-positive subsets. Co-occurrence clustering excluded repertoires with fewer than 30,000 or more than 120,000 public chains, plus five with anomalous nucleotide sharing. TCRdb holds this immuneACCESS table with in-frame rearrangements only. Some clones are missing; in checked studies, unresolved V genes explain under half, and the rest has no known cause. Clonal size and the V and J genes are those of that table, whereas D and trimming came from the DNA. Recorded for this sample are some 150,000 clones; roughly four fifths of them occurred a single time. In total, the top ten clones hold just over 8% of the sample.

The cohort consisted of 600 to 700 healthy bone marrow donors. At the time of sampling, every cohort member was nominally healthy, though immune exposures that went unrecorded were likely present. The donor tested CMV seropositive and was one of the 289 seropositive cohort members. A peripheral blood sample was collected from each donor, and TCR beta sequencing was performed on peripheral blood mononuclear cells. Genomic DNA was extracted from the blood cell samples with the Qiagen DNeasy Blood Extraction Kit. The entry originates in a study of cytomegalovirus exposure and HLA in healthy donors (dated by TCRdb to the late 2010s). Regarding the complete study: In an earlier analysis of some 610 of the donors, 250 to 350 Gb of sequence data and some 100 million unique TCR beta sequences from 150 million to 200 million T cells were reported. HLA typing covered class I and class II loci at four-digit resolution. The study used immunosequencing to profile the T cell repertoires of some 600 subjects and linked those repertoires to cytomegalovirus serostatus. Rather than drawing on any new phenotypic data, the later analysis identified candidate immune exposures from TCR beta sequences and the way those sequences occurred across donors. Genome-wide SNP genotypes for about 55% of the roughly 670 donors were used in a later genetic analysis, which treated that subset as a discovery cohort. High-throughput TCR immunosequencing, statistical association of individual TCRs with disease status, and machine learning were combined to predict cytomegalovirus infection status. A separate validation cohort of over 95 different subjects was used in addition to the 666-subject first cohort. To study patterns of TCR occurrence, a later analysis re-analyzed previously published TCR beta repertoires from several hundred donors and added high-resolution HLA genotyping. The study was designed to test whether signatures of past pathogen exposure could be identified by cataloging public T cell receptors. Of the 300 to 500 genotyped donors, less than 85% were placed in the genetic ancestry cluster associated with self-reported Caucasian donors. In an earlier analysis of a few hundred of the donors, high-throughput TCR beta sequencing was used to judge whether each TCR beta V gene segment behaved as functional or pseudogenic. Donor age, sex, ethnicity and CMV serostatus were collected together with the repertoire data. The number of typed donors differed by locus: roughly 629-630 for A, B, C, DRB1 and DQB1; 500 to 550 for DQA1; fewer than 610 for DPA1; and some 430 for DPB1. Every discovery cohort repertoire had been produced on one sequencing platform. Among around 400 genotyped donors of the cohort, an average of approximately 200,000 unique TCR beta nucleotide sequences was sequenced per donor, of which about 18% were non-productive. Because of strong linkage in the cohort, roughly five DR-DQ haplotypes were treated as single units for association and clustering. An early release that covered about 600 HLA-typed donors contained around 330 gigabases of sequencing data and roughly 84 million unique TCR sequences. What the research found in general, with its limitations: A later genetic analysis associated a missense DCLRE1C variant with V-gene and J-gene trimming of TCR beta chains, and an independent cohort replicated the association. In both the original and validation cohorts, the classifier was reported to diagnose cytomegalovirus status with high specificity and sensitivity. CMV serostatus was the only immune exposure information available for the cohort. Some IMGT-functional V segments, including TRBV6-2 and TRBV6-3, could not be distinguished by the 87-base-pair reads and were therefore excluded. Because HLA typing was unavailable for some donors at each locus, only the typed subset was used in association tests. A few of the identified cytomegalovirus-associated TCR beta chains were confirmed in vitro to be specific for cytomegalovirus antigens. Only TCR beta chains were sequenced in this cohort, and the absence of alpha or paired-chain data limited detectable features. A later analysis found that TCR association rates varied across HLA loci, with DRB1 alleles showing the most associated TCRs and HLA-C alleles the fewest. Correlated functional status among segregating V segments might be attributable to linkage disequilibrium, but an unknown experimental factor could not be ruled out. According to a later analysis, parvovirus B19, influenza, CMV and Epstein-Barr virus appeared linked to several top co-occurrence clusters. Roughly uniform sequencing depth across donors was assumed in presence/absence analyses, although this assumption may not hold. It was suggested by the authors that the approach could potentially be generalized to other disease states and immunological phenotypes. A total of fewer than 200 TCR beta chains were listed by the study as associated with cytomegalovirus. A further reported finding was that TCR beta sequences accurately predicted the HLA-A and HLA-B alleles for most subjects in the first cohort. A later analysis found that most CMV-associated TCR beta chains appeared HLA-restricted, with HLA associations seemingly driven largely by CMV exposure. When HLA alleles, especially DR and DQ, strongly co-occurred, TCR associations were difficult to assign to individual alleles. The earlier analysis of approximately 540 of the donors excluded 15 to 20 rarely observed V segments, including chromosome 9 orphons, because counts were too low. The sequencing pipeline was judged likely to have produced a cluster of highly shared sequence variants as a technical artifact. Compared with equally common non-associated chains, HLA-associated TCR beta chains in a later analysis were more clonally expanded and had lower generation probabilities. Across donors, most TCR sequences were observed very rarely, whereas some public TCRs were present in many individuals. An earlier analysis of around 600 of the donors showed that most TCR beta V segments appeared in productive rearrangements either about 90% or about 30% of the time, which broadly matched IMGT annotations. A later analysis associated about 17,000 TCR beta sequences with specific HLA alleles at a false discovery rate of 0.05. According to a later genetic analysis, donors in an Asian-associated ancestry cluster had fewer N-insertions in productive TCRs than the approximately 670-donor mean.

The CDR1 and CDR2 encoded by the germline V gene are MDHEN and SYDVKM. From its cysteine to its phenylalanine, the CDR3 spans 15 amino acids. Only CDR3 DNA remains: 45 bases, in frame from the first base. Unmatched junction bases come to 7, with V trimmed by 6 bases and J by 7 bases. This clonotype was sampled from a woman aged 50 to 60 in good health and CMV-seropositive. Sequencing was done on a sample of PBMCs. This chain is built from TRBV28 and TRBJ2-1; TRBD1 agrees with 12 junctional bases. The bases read TGTGCCAGCAGCTTTCCGGGACAGGGGGCTAATGAGCAGTTCTTC. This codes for CASSFPGQGANEQFF.